The 23 T cell receptor beta chains presented below share a single source sample, sequenced in a study of regulatory T cells in long-lasting Graves disease. The time point was: newly diagnosed GD, antithyroid drugs for less than 3 months. Following extraction of RNA from PBMCs, that RNA was used to make the TCR library. TCR beta libraries were built with iRepertoire HTBI primers and Arm-PCR of CDR3 regions. TCRdb used MiXCR to reprocess the multiplex PCR reads, holding one entry per CDR3 protein. The table shows approximately 310,000 distinct CDR3 sequences, with 18% occurring only once. This specimen consisted of peripheral blood mononuclear cells (PBMCs), obtained at new diagnosis, from a patient treated with antithyroid drugs. These TCRs come from a female donor with Graves disease.

The sample holds many counts of this clonotype. This sequence joins TRBV19 and TRBJ2-1; 10 bases match TRBD2. The CDR3 has 14 residues. Germline assignment: CDR1 LNHDA and CDR2 SQIVND (reference sequence). The V and J ends lost 6 bases and 5 bases, in that order; junction bases with no gene match: 4. The CDR3 here is CASRRLAGHNEQFF. The CDR3 DNA reads as TGTGCCAGTAGACGACTAGCGGGTCACAATGAGCAGTTCTTC.

The rearrangement links TRBV20-1 to TRBJ1-4, with no clear D. V gave up 3 bases and J gave up 0 bases, with 11 bases separating them. The CDR3 runs to 15 residues. Germline assignment: CDR1 DFQATT and CDR2 SNEGSKA (reference sequence). The CDR3 nucleotides read TGCAGTGCTAGGCCCCGGGCAGCAACTAATGAAAAACTGTTTTTT. It is translated as CSARPRAATNEKLFF.

Comments on this clonotype: This could be a read error, since a much larger clone is one nucleotide away. The limits of the CDR3 on the DNA are not certain, so only TCRdb's listed CDR3 is given. The J gene is TRBJ2-2, the V gene TRBV28. Ends included, the CDR3 has 14 residues. Germline CDR1 is MDHEN and CDR2 is SYDVKM. CDR3: CASSSSVNTGELFF.

This clonotype was detected many times. The chain couples TRBV12-3 or TRBV12-4 to TRBJ2-7; 7 bases are shared with TRBD2. V shed 8 bases and J 4 bases; nucleotides not matched to a gene: 8. The CDR3 is 13 amino acids. CDR3 coding DNA: TGTGCCAGCTCCCCGGGGAGGGTGTACGAGCAGTACTTC. It yields the protein CASSPGRVYEQYF.

The sample holds many counts of this clonotype. The genes are TRBV27 and TRBJ2-3; D may correspond to TRBD1 or TRBD2 (5 bases each). Trimming removed 6 bases from V and 9 bases from J, with 13 bases in between. In germline, CDR1 is MNHEY, CDR2 SMNVEV (reference sequence). CDR3 length equals 12 residues. The CDR3 DNA follows: TGTGCCAGCAGCCTAGGGGACCAAACGCAGTATTTT. Its protein is CASSLGDQTQYF.

This clonotype was seen repeatedly, ten times or more. The germline gene is not matched at one end of the junction; a read error may be the cause. The chain couples TRBV11-2 to TRBJ2-7, with a possible D match to TRBD1 (5 bases). Germline V gene data show CDR1 as SGHAT and CDR2 as FQNNGV. This CDR3 is built from 12 residues. The CDR3 loop is CANSLGAYEQYF. The CDR3 nucleotides read TGTGCCAACAGCTTAGGGGCCTACGAGCAGTACTTC.

Many counts were recorded for this clonotype. The chain couples TRBV28 to TRBJ2-7, with 8 positions matching TRBD1. Unmatched junction bases numbered 4, after V lost 2 bases and J lost 7 bases. Germline values: CDR1 MDHEN, CDR2 SYDVKM. CDR3 length equals 13 residues. The CDR3 region is CASSLQGAQEQYF. Here the CDR3 DNA reads TGTGCCAGCAGTTTACAGGGGGCGCAAGAGCAGTACTTC.

This clonotype was detected many times. The V call is TRBV30, the J call TRBJ1-1; no clear D. Trimming took off 4 bases at V and 5 bases at J, with 11 bases between the two ends. Germline CDR1 GTSNPN, CDR2 SVGIG (reference sequence). This CDR3 contains 12 residues. CDR3 sequence reads: CAWTVPRTEAFF. The CDR3, as DNA: TGTGCCTGGACTGTCCCGAGGACTGAAGCTTTCTTT.

In its sample, this clonotype was seen a few times. The V and J genes are TRBV4-1 and TRBJ2-7, with TRBD1 matching over 9 bases. CDR1 and CDR2 (germline): MGHRA, YSYEKL. Trimming took 2 bases from V and 3 from J; bases not matched to a gene: 8. This CDR3 has 16 amino acids. CDR3 nucleotides: TGCGCCAGCAGCCAATTCCTCGGGACAGGGAACTACGAGCAGTACTTC. It is translated as CASSQFLGTGNYEQYF.

The chain couples TRBV2 to TRBJ1-2, with D possibly matching TRBD1 (5 bases). Germline V gene data show CDR1 as SNHLY and CDR2 as FYNNEI. CDR3 length equals 16 residues. V lost 6 bases and J lost 4, with 21 bases in between. CDR3 sequence reads: CASSLDGRQSFYGYTF. The CDR3 DNA is TGTGCCAGCAGCTTAGATGGGCGACAGTCCTTCTATGGCTACACCTTC.

This clonotype has ten or more counts. The chain employs TRBV5-4 and TRBJ2-3; D possibly corresponds to TRBD1 (5 bases). V dropped 3 bases and J dropped 4 bases, with 18 bases sitting between them. The germline CDR1 and CDR2 sequences are SGHNT and YYREEE (reference sequence). This CDR3 has 16 amino acids. CDR3 DNA: TGTGCCAGCAGCTCCCCAGGGCAAGGGATCCCAGATACGCAGTATTTT. Residues: CASSSPGQGIPDTQYF.

This clonotype was observed many times. V and J are TRBV18 and TRBJ2-3; no firm D call. V gave up 3 bases and J gave up 2 bases, with 9 bases separating them. CDR1 and CDR2 (germline): KGHSH, LQKENI. This CDR3 has 14 residues. The CDR3 DNA follows: TGTGCCAGCTCACCGGTGGGTTACACAGATACGCAGTATTTT. Its translation is CASSPVGYTDTQYF.

V usage is TRBV10-3 and J usage is TRBJ1-2; 10 bases agree with TRBD1. Germline trimming cut 2 bases from V and 5 bases from J; bases unmatched to any gene: 17. The CDR3 consists of 19 residues. The germline gives CDR1 ENHRY, CDR2 SYGVKD. This chain's CDR3 is CAISEPRGLIRDRGYGYTF. CDR3 nucleotide sequence: TGTGCCATCAGTGAGCCCCGGGGACTCATCCGGGACAGGGGATATGGCTACACCTTC.

The chain recombines TRBV19 with TRBJ2-1; D is unresolved. This CDR3 region has 13 residues. V was trimmed by 3 bases and J by 8 bases, leaving 11 bases between them. CDR1 and CDR2 from the germline V gene are LNHDA and SQIVND (reference sequence). The CDR3 here is CASSIGSNDEQFF. The CDR3 DNA is TGTGCCAGTAGTATTGGCTCGAACGATGAGCAGTTCTTC.

The sample holds many counts of this clonotype. V and J are TRBV28 and TRBJ1-1, with D tentatively TRBD1 (5 bases). Between the trimmed V and J ends, which lost 7 bases and 0 bases, there was a span of 15 bases. CDR1 and CDR2 from the germline V gene are MDHEN and SYDVKM. The CDR3 runs to 15 residues. This CDR3 is CASKFSGGVNTEAFF. CDR3 DNA: TGTGCCAGCAAGTTTAGTGGGGGGGTGAACACTGAAGCTTTCTTT.

The chain recombines TRBV28 with TRBJ1-5; possibly TRBD1 for D (6 bases). V was trimmed by 2 bases and J by 5 bases, leaving 13 bases between them. CDR1 and CDR2 from the germline V gene are MDHEN and SYDVKM. This CDR3 contains 15 residues. CDR3 DNA: TGTGCCAGCAGTTTACAGGGGCAGCGGTATCAGCCCCAGCATTTT. This gives the protein CASSLQGQRYQPQHF.

The CDR3 DNA is TGTGCCAGCAGCCAAGATAGACAGGGGAGGGAGGCCCAGTACTTC. Translation gives CASSQDRQGREAQYF. The chain carries TRBV3-1 and TRBJ2-5; TRBD1 might be the D (8 bases). This CDR3 region has 15 residues. Germline-derived CDR1 and CDR2 are LGHDT and YNNKEL (reference sequence). The V and J ends lost 0 bases and 9 bases respectively, with 17 bases between them.

The chain joins TRBV5-1 to TRBJ2-2; 7 positions match TRBD2. The CDR3 runs to 16 residues. V was clipped by 0 bases and J by 10 bases; unmatched bases: 12. The V gene's germline CDR1 is SGHRS and CDR2 YFSETQ. CDR3 residues: CASSLVRGSVDAELFF. The CDR3 nucleotides read TGCGCCAGCAGCTTGGTGCGGGGGAGCGTCGACGCGGAGCTGTTTTTT.

This clonotype was found many times. This rearrangement joins TRBV15 to TRBJ2-2, with D possibly matching TRBD2 (5 bases). The CDR3 is made up of 16 amino acids. V lost 0 bases and J lost 3, with 11 bases in between. Germline loops: CDR1 LNHNV, CDR2 YYDKDF (reference sequence). The CDR3 coding sequence is TGTGCCACCAGCAGAGAAATCGACTATCACACCGGGGAGCTGTTTTTT. The encoded protein is CATSREIDYHTGELFF.

In regard to this clonotype: One base separates it from a far larger clone, so it is likely a read error. This chain links TRBV9 with TRBJ2-7; D might be TRBD2 (5 bases). Germline CDR1 and CDR2: SGDLS and YYNGEE. This CDR3 region has 15 residues. The CDR3 is CASSLGAADSHEQYF. The DNA of the CDR3 is TGTGCCAGCAGCTTGGGAGCAGCGGACTCCCACGAGCAGTACTTC.

This clonotype was picked up many times. The chain joins TRBV12-3 or TRBV12-4 to TRBJ2-3; 13 bases fit TRBD2. The CDR3 has 17 amino acids. V shed 8 bases, J shed 1 base, and the junction held 9 bases outside the gene matches. This chain's CDR3 is CASSGLAGLAGTDTQYF. In DNA form, the CDR3 reads TGTGCCAGCTCGGGACTAGCGGGACTAGCGGGCACAGATACGCAGTATTTT.

Ten or more counts support this clonotype. The J gene is TRBJ1-2, the V gene TRBV28; D perhaps matches TRBD1 (5 bases). The CDR3 loop spans 13 amino acids. The germline gives CDR1 MDHEN, CDR2 SYDVKM. V lost 8 bases, J lost 2 bases, and 12 bases lay in between. The CDR3 DNA is TGTGCCAGCGCCCGGGAGGGGAACTATGGCTACACCTTC. Amino acids: CASAREGNYGYTF.

This clonotype was detected many times. The rearrangement links TRBV6-5 to TRBJ1-1, with a tentative D call TRBD1 (6 bases). With 2 bases removed from V and 10 bases from J, the gap between germline ends came to 11 bases. The CDR3 is 12 residues long. In germline, CDR1 is MNHEY, CDR2 SVGAGI. In nucleotides, the CDR3 is TGTGCCAGCAGTTACGCACAGGGTCTAGCTTTCTTT. Translating gives CASSYAQGLAFF.